This T cell receptor beta chain comes out of a study of CD8 T cells in ankylosing spondylitis (dated by TCRdb to 2016 to 2017). As for the study more broadly: The study set out to find disease-linked TCR variants by profiling T cell receptor beta repertoires in ankylosing spondylitis patients and healthy donors. The full study cohort was made up of 25 ankylosing spondylitis patients and 95 to 130 healthy donors. Samples of peripheral blood were taken, and for ankylosing spondylitis patients, synovial fluid was collected as well.

Study-wide findings and limitations: According to the report, matched synovial fluid samples from ankylosing spondylitis patients were significantly enriched for the disease-linked clones. Some motif variants were previously reported in synovial fluid and blood of reactive arthritis patients, suggesting common disease-initiation mechanisms. Blood from ankylosing spondylitis patients appeared to be characterized by a TCR beta motif composed of about eight highly homologous amino acid variants. A CD8+ phenotype was shown by the disease-linked clones, which were found at relatively low frequencies in peripheral blood.

Synovial fluid samples were matched to blood samples from the same ankylosing spondylitis patients. TCRdb names Illumina HiSeq 2500 as the instrument used. Quantitative 5'-RACE with molecular barcodes was the method used to prepare the TCR beta libraries. The study's own analysis went as follows. To identify disease-linked TCR variants, a new computational method was used, one built on a probabilistic model of VDJ rearrangement. The public sequencing data were trimmed at Q25 with fastp and processed into clonotypes with MiXCR by TCRdb, which kept only in-frame beta chains. Each record represents a unique CDR3 protein, reported with the most common genes and DNA among its rows. The V and J calls come from TCRdb's annotation, not from the publication. The sample has some 150,000 distinct CDR3 sequences on record, roughly 44% of them singletons. Approximately 16% of the sample is in the top ten clones.

Notes on this clonotype: Its antigen specificity is not known. One base away there is no much larger clone; base qualities are not given.

Sample: synovial fluid, either unsorted or a sorted T cell fraction (not recorded which). The sequence came from a male donor with ankylosing spondylitis.

The CDR3 region reads CASSGGPGEADTQYF. The DNA sequence follows: TGTGCCAGCAGCGGGGGACCCGGCGAGGCAGATACGCAGTATTTT. The chain employs TRBV6-4 and TRBJ2-3; TRBD2 is a possible D gene, resting on 6 matching bases. Taken from cysteine to phenylalanine, the CDR3 has 15 residues. Solely the CDR3 DNA is kept, with 45 bases framed from the first base. Cut back by 6 bases and 4 bases, the V and J ends lie 17 bases apart. The germline V gene provides CDR1 MRHNA and CDR2 SNTAGT.